This T cell receptor (beta chain) was profiled in a study of blood T cell repertoires in COVID-19. Study at large: COVID-19 samples collected from the United States, Italy and Spain covered acute and convalescent phases.

Clones were read by immunoSEQ multiplex PCR, and TCRdb kept only the in-frame ones, dropping some. The sample has roughly 99,000 clones, 85% to 95% seen once. CDR3 length: 15 residues. Germline V gene lookup returns CDR1 SGHTA and CDR2 FQGNSA. V shed 2 bases and J shed 2 bases, with 7 bases lying between them. This chain uses TRBV7-2 with TRBJ2-6; D might be TRBD1 (5 bases). This clonotype originated in a young woman with acute or convalescent COVID-19. What was sequenced was peripheral blood. CDR3 sequence: CASSLRGTGANVLTF. In nucleotides, the CDR3 is TGTGCCAGCAGCTTAAGGGGCACTGGGGCCAACGTCCTGACTTTC.